This T cell receptor beta chain was recovered during a study of human T cells and chemical hapten exposure. Overall study context: Patients, chiefly female, had alopecia areata, totalis or universalis. Study-wide findings and caveats: Patch test score was positively correlated with the counts of TCRs that had expanded at PT1.

As regards this clonotype: Its target is unknown.

Time point in this sample: patch test 3, about 24 weeks after DPC sensitization. Treatment denoted: therapeutic diphenylcyclopropenone sensitization with weekly scalp DPC. Participating donors were patients with alopecia, aged 18 to 70 years, considered appropriate candidates for DPC. The germline gives CDR1 KGHSH, CDR2 LQKENI. V was cut by 2 bases and J by 3 bases, with 10 bases left in between. This CDR3 has 14 residues. Each CDR3 protein gets one entry after TCRdb re-called the RACE reads with MiXCR. The sample yields 100,000 or so distinct CDR3 sequences, 30% to 35% seen once. The chain joins TRBV18 to TRBJ1-2; unclear D gene. The TCR sequence derives from a man in his forties or fifties with alopecia areata. Some clones in this sample may be carry-over from other donors' samples. The material was whole blood, obtained in connection with sensitization to the hapten diphenylcyclopropenone (DPC). CDR3 protein: CASSPETVYYGYTF. The CDR3 nucleotides are TGTGCCAGCTCACCAGAGACCGTCTACTATGGCTACACCTTC.